This T cell receptor (beta chain) was profiled in a study of CD8 T cells in ankylosing spondylitis. V gave up 10 bases and J gave up 7 bases, with 22 bases separating them. The CDR3 sequence is 14 residues long. The TCR beta libraries were generated through quantitative 5'-RACE incorporating molecular barcodes. MiXCR, run by TCRdb on the 5' RACE reads, gives a single entry per CDR3 protein. The data contain about 220,000 distinct CDR3 sequences, roughly 24% of them singletons. This clonotype was counted at least ten times. Its antigen is currently unknown. Study-wide results and caveats: Seven or eight highly homologous variants formed a TCR beta motif that appeared characteristic of ankylosing spondylitis blood. Disease-associated clones were reportedly significantly overrepresented in matched ankylosing spondylitis synovial fluid. Disease-linked clones had a CD8+ phenotype and relatively low frequency in peripheral blood.

The sequence was obtained from a male donor with ankylosing spondylitis or in good health (not recorded which). Sequencing used blood, either unsorted or a sorted T cell fraction (not recorded which). The gene calls are TRBV12-3 or TRBV12-4 and TRBJ1-1; TRBD1 might be the D (5 bases). The CDR3 region is CAIAAGGRRDEAFF. The CDR3 DNA follows: TGTGCCATCGCAGCTGGGGGGAGGCGGGATGAAGCTTTCTTT.